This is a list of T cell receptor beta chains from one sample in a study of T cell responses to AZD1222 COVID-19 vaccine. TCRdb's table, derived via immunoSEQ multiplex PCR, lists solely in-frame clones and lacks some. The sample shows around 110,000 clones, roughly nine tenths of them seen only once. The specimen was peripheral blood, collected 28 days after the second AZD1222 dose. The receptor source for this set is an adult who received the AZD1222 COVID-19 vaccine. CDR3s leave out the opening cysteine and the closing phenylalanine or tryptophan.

ASSRSGRLAKNIQY | TRBJ2-4 | TRBV3-1/TRBV3-2
ATARDRVGGNTIY | TRBJ1-3 | TRBV10-3
ASSLSGFTPSGAF | TRBJ1-1 | TRBV5-1
ATGEMNTEAF | TRBJ1-1 | TRBV6-5
ASSSLWGRGGEQY | TRBJ2-7 | TRBV28
ASSKTGGESEKLF | TRBJ1-4 | TRBV2
ASSVPVGSFGETQY | TRBJ2-5 | TRBV11-2
AWSSGGRRALRGTIY | TRBJ1-3 | TRBV30
ASSLARRTEAF | TRBJ1-1 | TRBV5-6
ASSRGDQPQH | TRBJ1-5 | TRBV28
ASWAVYSPLH | TRBJ1-6 | TRBV6-6
ASSPIAGDSYEQY | TRBJ2-7 | TRBV11-1
ASSLKGGAYEQY | TRBJ2-7 | TRBV27
ATSRDLETYGYT | TRBJ1-2 | TRBV15
ASSFFLGREASNYGYT | TRBJ1-2 | TRBV28
ASSPGPLYNSPLH | TRBJ1-6 | TRBV18
ASSPRRPTGGYT | TRBJ1-2 | TRBV19
ASSFYGSNQPQH | TRBJ1-5 | TRBV27
ASSLLEGNTEAF | TRBJ1-1 | TRBV28
ASSLGGTQSPLH | TRBJ1-6 | TRBV5-1
ARNMGGGAFSGNTIY | TRBJ1-3 | TRBV19
ASSRTQAYEQY | TRBJ2-7 | TRBV7-9
ASSEIVQPQH | TRBJ1-5 | TRBV6-1
ASRSDGNTGELF | TRBJ2-2 | TRBV7-9
ASSRTGNTEAF | TRBJ1-1 | TRBV3-1/TRBV3-2
ASSPLGGRDSPLH | TRBJ1-6 | TRBV6-5
ASSDGTREYNEQF | TRBJ2-1 | TRBV6-4
ASIDNYNSPLH | TRBJ1-6 | TRBV2
ASSLISGIRTGELF | TRBJ2-2 | TRBV7-3
ASSLGSGHNEQF | TRBJ2-1 | TRBV5-1
ASSQDDSTGLYTQY | TRBJ2-3 | TRBV4-2
AISRDNTEAF | TRBJ1-1 | TRBV10-3
ASSTGQGFHNEQF | TRBJ2-1 | TRBV6-4
ASSQGEGGYNEQF | TRBJ2-1 | TRBV3-1/TRBV3-2
ASRVYQERNEKLF | TRBJ1-4 | TRBV28
ASSYHTSGSTGELF | TRBJ2-2 | TRBV6-5
ASSIRQNTEAF | TRBJ1-1 | TRBV19
ASSPQRGGTVYGYT | TRBJ1-2 | TRBV18
ASSPRTSGSDNEQF | TRBJ2-1 | TRBV7-8
ASSVEGPSSYEQY | TRBJ2-7 | TRBV11-1
ASTPGEHSGANVLT | TRBJ2-6 | TRBV28
ASSIGTTGGLGQPQH | TRBJ1-5 | TRBV19
ASSLHPNTGELF | TRBJ2-2 | TRBV5-4
ASSQVLAGGDNEQF | TRBJ2-1 | TRBV5-4
ASSRTSGKVYEQF | TRBJ2-1 | TRBV7-3